Listed below are T cell receptor beta chains from one sample, sequenced in a study of T cells in Graves' hyperthyroidism and ophthalmopathy. TCRdb reprocessed the multiplex PCR reads with MiXCR, giving one entry per CDR3 protein. Among about 840,000 distinct CDR3 sequences listed, roughly 40% were seen once. The specimen was blood. The receptors here all came from a man between 18 and 29 years old with Graves' hyperthyroidism. The CDR3 runs from the conserved cysteine through the conserved F or W. Each record gives: J gene, D gene, V gene, clone size, CDR3 protein, CDR3 DNA. The D gene is left open where the match is weak. Clone size, where shown, is once, few, many, or a class for clones that have expanded.

TRBJ1-1 | TRBD1 | TRBV29-1 | NA | CSGGTGAEAFF | TGCAGCGGCGGGACAGGGGCTGAAGCTTTCTTT
TRBJ2-7 | TRBD1 | TRBV7-2 | few | CASSEQGAEQYF | TGTGCCAGCAGCGAACAGGGGGCCGAGCAGTACTTC
TRBJ1-1 | NA | TRBV24-1 | many | CATSDFTETNTEAFF | TGTGCCACCAGTGATTTTACAGAAACTAACACTGAAGCTTTCTTT
TRBJ2-5 | NA | TRBV7-9 | many | CASSETASRETQYF | TGTGCCAGCAGCGAAACGGCTAGTCGGGAGACCCAGTACTTC
TRBJ1-5 | NA | TRBV29-1 | NA | CSVGPGGGNQPQHF | TGCAGCGTCGGTCCGGGGGGTGGCAATCAGCCCCAGCATTTT
TRBJ2-5 | NA | TRBV7-2 | NA | CASSLSEGVGETQYF | TGTGCCAGCAGCTTATCCGAGGGGGTGGGCGAGACCCAGTACTTC
TRBJ2-5 | NA | TRBV9 | few | CASSPDPGPSWETQYF | TGTGCCAGCAGCCCGGACCCCGGGCCATCATGGGAGACCCAGTACTTC
TRBJ2-7 | TRBD2 | TRBV7-3 | once | CASSQEWREAGYEQYF | TGCGCCAGCAGCCAAGAATGGCGGGAGGCGGGGTACGAGCAGTACTTC
TRBJ2-7 | TRBD2 | TRBV7-2 | many | CASSPERESHEQYF | TGTGCCAGCAGCCCGGAGCGGGAGAGCCACGAGCAGTACTTC
TRBJ1-1 | TRBD1 | TRBV29-1 | NA | CSVAGRGRRTEAFF | TGCAGCGTTGCGGGCAGGGGGCGGAGAACTGAAGCTTTCTTT
TRBJ1-1 | NA | TRBV7-9 | few | CASSYGVPEAFF | TGTGCCAGCAGCTATGGCGTCCCTGAAGCTTTCTTT
TRBJ1-1 | NA | TRBV2 | many | CATLGLNTEAFF | TGTGCCACCCTTGGACTGAACACTGAAGCTTTCTTT
TRBJ2-7 | NA | TRBV20-1 | NA | CSAFFRDRISYEQYF | TGCAGTGCTTTTTTCCGGGACCGAATCTCCTACGAGCAGTACTTC
TRBJ1-6 | NA | TRBV2 | many | CASRQGLESPLHF | TGTGCCAGCAGACAGGGATTGGAATCACCCCTCCACTTT
TRBJ2-5 | NA | TRBV10-3 | many | CAIRGSGSETQYF | TGTGCCATCAGGGGTTCGGGGTCGGAGACCCAGTACTTC
TRBJ1-2 | TRBD1 | TRBV12-3/TRBV12-4 | few | CASQDRHDYGYTF | TGTGCCAGCCAGGACAGGCACGACTATGGCTACACCTTC
TRBJ1-1 | TRBD1 | TRBV5-1 | many | CASSSTGPNTEAFF | TGCGCCAGCAGCTCGACAGGGCCGAACACTGAAGCTTTCTTT
TRBJ1-6 | NA | TRBV7-2 | NA | CASSLDPQGYSPLHF | TGTGCCAGCAGCTTAGACCCGCAGGGGTATTCACCCCTCCACTTT
TRBJ2-2 | NA | TRBV20-1 | NA | CSARGGAGELFF | TGCAGTGCTCGCGGTGGGGCCGGGGAGCTGTTTTTT
TRBJ1-2 | NA | TRBV10-3 | NA | CAISEGRDYGYTF | TGTGCCATCAGTGAGGGCAGAGACTATGGCTACACCTTC
TRBJ2-7 | TRBD2 | TRBV20-1 | many | CSATSGTYEQYF | TGCAGTGCCACTAGCGGCACCTACGAGCAGTACTTC
TRBJ1-4 | NA | TRBV29-1 | NA | CSLGGTTNEKLFF | TGCAGCTTAGGGGGAACGACTAATGAAAAACTGTTTTTT
TRBJ1-5 | NA | TRBV19 | NA | CASSRPGQHF | TGTGCCAGTAGTAGACCAGGACAGCATTTT
TRBJ2-2 | NA | TRBV16 | NA | CASSQSGPITGELFF | TGTGCCAGCAGCCAATCCGGGCCCATCACCGGGGAGCTGTTTTTT
TRBJ1-4 | NA | TRBV12-3/TRBV12-4 | NA | CASSLSRQPPEKLFF | TGTGCCAGCAGTTTATCACGCCAGCCTCCCGAAAAACTGTTTTTT
TRBJ2-7 | NA | TRBV15 | NA | CATSRGIGVSYEQYF | TGTGCCACCAGCAGAGGTATAGGGGTCTCCTACGAGCAGTACTTC
TRBJ2-5 | NA | TRBV29-1 | NA | CSVEAGLQETQYF | TGCAGCGTTGAAGCGGGATTACAAGAGACCCAGTACTTC
TRBJ2-7 | TRBD2 | TRBV11-2 | NA | CASSLGGRGVYF | TGTGCCAGCAGCTTAGGAGGGCGGGGGGTGTACTTC
TRBJ1-4 | NA | TRBV6-5 | few | CASSFGNNEKLFF | TGTGCCAGCAGTTTTGGTAATAATGAAAAACTGTTTTTT
TRBJ2-7 | NA | TRBV14 | few | CASSQDQGTLSYEQYF | TGTGCCAGCAGCCAAGATCAAGGTACCCTTTCCTACGAGCAGTACTTC
TRBJ2-6 | NA | TRBV6-5 | NA | CASVSYGTAANVLTF | TGTGCCAGCGTCTCATACGGGACTGCGGCCAACGTCCTGACTTTC
TRBJ2-5 | NA | TRBV7-9 | NA | CASSLGAGKIQETQYF | TGTGCCAGCAGCTTAGGGGCAGGGAAGATCCAAGAGACCCAGTACTTC
TRBJ1-1 | TRBD1 | TRBV20-1 | NA | CSVRLPGQVSQAAEAFF | TGCAGTGTTAGGCTTCCGGGACAGGTATCCCAGGCCGCTGAAGCTTTCTTT
TRBJ2-7 | NA | TRBV16 | NA | CASSQIPIYRAEQYF | TGTGCCAGCAGCCAAATCCCGATCTACAGGGCCGAGCAGTACTTC
TRBJ1-1 | TRBD1 | TRBV2 | NA | CAWTRHIGTDTEAFF | TGTGCCTGGACCCGCCATATAGGGACAGACACTGAAGCTTTCTTT
TRBJ1-5 | TRBD1 | TRBV6-1 | few | CASSSDRASNQPQHF | TGTGCCAGCAGTTCGGACAGGGCTAGCAATCAGCCCCAGCATTTT
TRBJ2-5 | TRBD2 | TRBV2 | NA | CASSEYLAGETQYF | TGTGCCAGCAGTGAATACCTAGCGGGGGAGACCCAGTACTTC
TRBJ1-2 | NA | TRBV12-3/TRBV12-4 | few | CASSFSGQGYTF | TGTGCCAGCAGTTTTTCTGGGCAGGGCTACACCTTC
TRBJ2-7 | NA | TRBV2 | few | CASTPRDTSYEQYF | TGTGCCAGCACCCCCCGGGACACCTCCTACGAGCAGTACTTC
TRBJ1-1 | NA | TRBV5-1 | many | CASSPPGRTNTEAFF | TGCGCCAGCAGCCCCCCGGGACGGACGAACACTGAAGCTTTCTTT
TRBJ2-5 | NA | TRBV12-3/TRBV12-4 | few | CASSEGGRRETQYF | TGTGCCAGCAGTGAAGGAGGCAGGAGAGAGACCCAGTACTTC
TRBJ1-4 | NA | TRBV2 | NA | CASSVGESVEKLFF | TGTGCCAGCAGTGTGGGGGAATCAGTTGAAAAACTGTTTTTT
TRBJ2-7 | NA | TRBV20-1 | NA | CSARDLGGGSYEQYF | TGCAGTGCTAGAGATTTAGGGGGGGGGTCCTACGAGCAGTACTTC
TRBJ1-2 | TRBD1 | TRBV2 | many | CASPQGQGGYGYTF | TGTGCCAGCCCCCAGGGACAGGGTGGCTATGGCTACACCTTC
TRBJ2-6 | NA | TRBV10-3 | NA | CAISDPEAGANVLTF | TGTGCCATCAGTGATCCGGAAGCTGGGGCCAACGTCCTGACTTTC
TRBJ2-2 | NA | TRBV15 | many | CATSSLGHRNTGELFF | TGTGCCACCAGCAGTTTGGGACACCGGAACACCGGGGAGCTGTTTTTT
TRBJ1-6 | NA | TRBV25-1 | NA | CASSEADSQPFYNSPLHF | TGTGCCAGCAGTGAGGCGGACAGCCAGCCTTTCTATAATTCACCCCTCCACTTT
TRBJ1-1 | NA | TRBV7-2 | NA | CASIPRGDRNTEAFF | TGTGCCAGCATCCCTAGGGGAGATCGGAACACTGAAGCTTTCTTT
TRBJ1-3 | NA | TRBV29-1 | many | CSVEGDRGNTIYF | TGCAGCGTTGAAGGGGACCGAGGAAACACCATATATTTT
TRBJ1-5 | NA | TRBV29-1 | NA | CGDQPQHF | TGCGGCGATCAGCCCCAGCATTTT
TRBJ2-7 | NA | TRBV15 | many | CATSRAVDRYEQYF | TGTGCCACCAGCAGGGCGGTTGATCGCTACGAGCAGTACTTC
TRBJ2-5 | TRBD2 | TRBV20-1 | few | CSAGGLAGPPGTQYF | TGCAGTGCTGGAGGACTAGCGGGACCCCCAGGGACCCAGTACTTC
TRBJ1-5 | TRBD1 | TRBV12-3/TRBV12-4 | NA | CASRGGRTGGNQPQHF | TGTGCCAGCAGGGGGGGACGGACAGGGGGCAATCAGCCCCAGCATTTT
TRBJ1-5 | TRBD1 | TRBV10-3 | NA | CATGTASGALYQPQHF | TGTGCCACCGGGACAGCATCAGGGGCCCTTTATCAGCCCCAGCATTTT
TRBJ1-5 | NA | TRBV5-1 | once | CASSLGLEANQPQHF | TGCGCCAGCAGCTTGGGCCTGGAGGCCAATCAGCCCCAGCATTTT
TRBJ2-2 | TRBD2 | TRBV7-3 | NA | CASSSPGTSGITGELFF | TGTGCCAGCAGCTCGCCCGGGACTAGCGGGATCACCGGGGAGCTGTTTTTT
TRBJ1-5 | NA | TRBV6-1 | NA | CASKTVDANNQPQHF | TGTGCCAGCAAGACCGTAGATGCCAACAATCAGCCCCAGCATTTT
TRBJ1-3 | NA | TRBV7-9 | few | CASSRTESSGNTIYF | TGTGCCAGCAGCCGGACTGAGAGCTCTGGAAACACCATATATTTT